This T cell receptor beta chain was identified during a study of blood T cells in healthy people across ages. General observations from the study: Unsorted PBMC input precluded a conclusive naive versus antigen-experienced comparison. Correlation between TCR beta diversity and naive T cell percentage was strong.

The extraction recovered at least 5 micrograms of total RNA per sample. Then a second PCR, running about 7 to 11 cycles, was carried out with a sample-barcoded 5' primer and a J-beta primer mix. With 12 random nucleotides, a template-switch adaptor tagged each individual cDNA molecule. MiXCR, run by TCRdb on the 5' RACE reads, gives a single entry per CDR3 protein. The repertoire has hundreds of thousands of distinct CDR3 sequences, 55% to 75% of them found once; the top ten carry roughly 22%. Details on this clonotype: Its antigen is currently unknown.

The receptor comes from a man under 40 in good health. Sequencing input: blood.

DNA of the CDR3: TGTGCCAGCAGCTTGTATGCCGAGCAGTACTTC. Protein sequence: CASSLYAEQYF. The rearrangement links TRBV5-8 to TRBJ2-7; D is ambiguous. This CDR3 spans 11 amino acids. CDR1 SGHTS and CDR2 YDEGEE come from the germline V gene. V was clipped by 1 base and J by 6 bases, with 5 bases between them.